The clone carrying this T cell receptor (beta chain) was recorded at least ten times. The antigen remains undetermined. Approximately 9 milliliters was the volume of peripheral blood drawn from each donor. Next came a second PCR, run for roughly 6 to 11 cycles, which used a sample-barcoded 5' primer along with a J-beta primer mix. Every cDNA molecule carried a tag from a template-switch adaptor bearing 12 random nucleotides. TCRdb reprocessed the 5' RACE reads with MiXCR, giving one entry per CDR3 protein. The sample includes 920,000 or so distinct CDR3 sequences, under 55% of them seen just once. This record comes from a study of blood T cells in healthy people across ages. Study-wide results and limits: The study regarded diversity estimates from one million T cells as underestimates. Both higher diversity and more naive CD4+ cells marked long-lived donors when set against aged donors.

The germline V gene encodes CDR1 SQVTM and CDR2 ANQGSEA. This CDR3 comprises 10 residues. V lost 4 bases to trimming and J lost 7 bases, with 7 bases between them. The origin of this receptor is a woman aged 55-70 years in good health. The chain combines TRBV29-1 with TRBJ1-2; TRBD1 is a possible D gene (5 bases). The sample consisted of blood. In DNA, the CDR3 is TGCAGCGTTGCAGGGCGTGGCTACACCTTC. Translating it yields CSVAGRGYTF.